This TCR beta chain was sequenced in a study of cytotoxic CD8 clonotypes in ibrutinib-treated CLL. Study results and caveats: Against age-matched healthy donors, baseline clonality ran higher and tracked circulating CD8+ T-cell counts.

V was cut by 0 bases and J by 5 bases, with 11 bases left in between. This CDR3 region has 14 residues. CDR1 and CDR2 (germline): SGHDT, YYEEEE. Clones were sequenced by immunoSEQ multiplex PCR, and TCRdb holds only the in-frame ones, with some missing. The table lists roughly 250,000 clones, roughly 70% of them singletons, with just over 15% in the top ten. Note on this clone: Its specificity is unknown.

The material was PBMCs, obtained after 24 months of ibrutinib treatment. The sequence was collected from a human donor with chronic lymphocytic leukemia. The chain carries TRBV5-6 and TRBJ2-5; D ambiguous. The CDR3 region has the DNA TGTGCCAGCAGCTTGGATGGGGTTTTGGAGACCCAGTACTTC. This sequence encodes CASSLDGVLETQYF.